A selection of T cell receptor beta chains follows, all from one sample in a study of T cells after yellow fever vaccination. TCRdb independently ran MiXCR on the 5' RACE reads; one entry per CDR3 protein. The sample has about 150,000 distinct CDR3 sequences; about 6.9% are singletons. This sample comprised CD4+ T cells sorted from PBMCs, obtained 10 days after the yellow fever booster vaccination. The receptors were gathered from a man aged 25 to 40 who received the YFV17D yellow fever vaccine. CDR3s include the opening cysteine and the closing phenylalanine or tryptophan. The order of the fields is J gene, V gene, D gene, clone size, CDR3 protein, CDR3 DNA. D genes are given only for firm matches. The size field is filled for only some rows; it gives once, few, many or a size class.

j_gene: TRBJ2-1; v_gene: TRBV4-3; d_gene: TRBD2; abundance: many; CDR3aa: CASSPQTSGVYNEQFF; CDR3nt: TGCGCCAGCAGCCCGCAGACTAGCGGAGTTTACAATGAGCAGTTCTTC
j_gene: TRBJ2-7; v_gene: TRBV7-2; d_gene: TRBD1; abundance: few; CDR3aa: CASSGGDRYAEQYF; CDR3nt: TGTGCCAGCAGCGGAGGGGACAGGTATGCCGAGCAGTACTTC
j_gene: TRBJ2-3; v_gene: TRBV28; d_gene: TRBD2; abundance: many; CDR3aa: CASSTLAGADTQYF; CDR3nt: TGTGCCAGCAGTACCCTAGCGGGAGCAGATACGCAGTATTTT
j_gene: TRBJ1-2; v_gene: TRBV20-1; d_gene: .; abundance: many; CDR3aa: CSAPRTANYGYTF; CDR3nt: TGCAGTGCTCCCCGGACGGCTAACTATGGCTACACCTTC
j_gene: TRBJ2-1; v_gene: TRBV20-1; d_gene: TRBD2; abundance: few; CDR3aa: CSASGARTGTSGRSSYNEQFF; CDR3nt: TGCAGTGCTAGCGGGGCACGCACTGGGACTAGCGGGAGGAGCTCCTACAATGAGCAGTTCTTC
j_gene: TRBJ2-5; v_gene: TRBV14; d_gene: .; abundance: many; CDR3aa: CASSPKPEETQYF; CDR3nt: TGTGCCAGCAGCCCCAAGCCCGAAGAGACCCAGTACTTC
j_gene: TRBJ2-7; v_gene: TRBV2; d_gene: .; abundance: few; CDR3aa: CASSVFAGTYEQYF; CDR3nt: TGTGCCAGCAGTGTGTTTGCGGGAACCTACGAGCAGTACTTC
j_gene: TRBJ2-5; v_gene: TRBV7-9; d_gene: .; abundance: many; CDR3aa: CASSFRGPQETQYF; CDR3nt: TGTGCCAGCAGCTTCAGGGGTCCCCAAGAGACCCAGTACTTC
j_gene: TRBJ2-1; v_gene: TRBV19; d_gene: TRBD2; abundance: .; CDR3aa: CASRGTSGSYGEQFF; CDR3nt: TGTGCCAGTAGGGGGACTAGCGGGAGTTACGGTGAGCAGTTCTTC
j_gene: TRBJ2-3; v_gene: TRBV5-1; d_gene: .; abundance: many; CDR3aa: CASSTQTDTQYF; CDR3nt: TGCGCCAGCAGCACACAAACAGATACGCAGTATTTT
j_gene: TRBJ1-5; v_gene: TRBV20-1; d_gene: .; abundance: few; CDR3aa: CSAQWTVGQPQHF; CDR3nt: TGCAGTGCCCAATGGACAGTGGGTCAGCCCCAGCATTTT
j_gene: TRBJ2-5; v_gene: TRBV20-1; d_gene: TRBD1; abundance: many; CDR3aa: CSGDRGQQETQYF; CDR3nt: TGCAGTGGGGACAGGGGGCAGCAAGAGACCCAGTACTTC
j_gene: TRBJ1-2; v_gene: TRBV5-1; d_gene: TRBD1; abundance: many; CDR3aa: CASSQLTGVDGYTF; CDR3nt: TGCGCCAGCAGCCAACTGACAGGGGTTGATGGCTACACCTTC
j_gene: TRBJ2-1; v_gene: TRBV20-1; d_gene: TRBD2; abundance: many; CDR3aa: CSAGTSGSHEQFF; CDR3nt: TGCAGTGCTGGGACTAGCGGGAGTCATGAGCAGTTCTTC
j_gene: TRBJ2-1; v_gene: TRBV5-6; d_gene: TRBD2; abundance: few; CDR3aa: CASSAGLAGVNEQFF; CDR3nt: TGTGCCAGCAGCGCGGGACTAGCGGGAGTCAATGAGCAGTTCTTC
j_gene: TRBJ2-7; v_gene: TRBV20-1; d_gene: TRBD2; abundance: many; CDR3aa: CSARRGTSSYEQYF; CDR3nt: TGCAGTGCTAGAAGGGGGACTAGCTCCTACGAGCAGTACTTC
j_gene: TRBJ1-2; v_gene: TRBV20-1; d_gene: .; abundance: many; CDR3aa: CSAFWTGYTF; CDR3nt: TGCAGTGCCTTCTGGACGGGCTACACCTTC
j_gene: TRBJ2-7; v_gene: TRBV15; d_gene: .; abundance: many; CDR3aa: CATSRDLSSRNYEQYF; CDR3nt: TGTGCCACCAGCAGAGATTTGTCTAGCCGAAACTACGAGCAGTACTTC
j_gene: TRBJ1-1; v_gene: TRBV5-1; d_gene: .; abundance: many; CDR3aa: CASSPRGLWAFF; CDR3nt: TGCGCCAGCAGCCCGCGAGGCTTGTGGGCTTTCTTT
j_gene: TRBJ2-3; v_gene: TRBV10-3; d_gene: .; abundance: many; CDR3aa: CAISGGQDGDTQYF; CDR3nt: TGTGCCATCAGTGGGGGACAAGACGGAGATACGCAGTATTTT
j_gene: TRBJ2-4; v_gene: TRBV20-1; d_gene: TRBD1; abundance: many; CDR3aa: CSADRGSKNIQYF; CDR3nt: TGCAGTGCTGACAGGGGAAGCAAAAACATTCAGTACTTC
j_gene: TRBJ2-7; v_gene: TRBV27; d_gene: .; abundance: many; CDR3aa: CASSLTWRTSSEQYF; CDR3nt: TGTGCCAGCAGTTTAACCTGGCGGACCTCAAGCGAGCAGTACTTC
j_gene: TRBJ2-6; v_gene: TRBV20-1; d_gene: .; abundance: many; CDR3aa: CSARGPSGANVLTF; CDR3nt: TGCAGTGCTAGGGGTCCCTCTGGGGCCAACGTCCTGACTTTC
j_gene: TRBJ2-4; v_gene: TRBV7-9; d_gene: TRBD2; abundance: .; CDR3aa: CASKRETQNIQYF; CDR3nt: TGTGCCAGTAAGCGGGAAACCCAAAACATTCAGTACTTC
j_gene: TRBJ1-5; v_gene: TRBV4-2; d_gene: .; abundance: .; CDR3aa: CASSQVTGRNQPQHF; CDR3nt: TGTGCCAGCAGCCAAGTGACTGGGCGCAATCAGCCCCAGCATTTT